Below, 4 T cell receptor beta chains from the same sample are listed, as sequenced in a study of blood T cell repertoires in COVID-19. The method was immunoSEQ multiplex PCR; TCRdb's version includes in-frame clones alone and lacks a portion of them. This table has just under 65,000 clones, approximately 78% appearing once. The source material was peripheral blood. The receptors here all came from a man aged 55 to 70 with COVID-19, enrolled during active disease.

The V gene is TRBV28, the J gene TRBJ1-1; 8 nucleotides line up with TRBD1. The CDR3 is 15 residues long. Germline V gene sequence: CDR1 MDHEN, CDR2 SYDVKM. J lost 0 bases, V lost 6 bases, and 6 bases had no gene match. The CDR3 region has the DNA TGTGCCAGCAGGGGACAGGTACCCATGAACACTGAAGCTTTCTTT. It encodes CASRGQVPMNTEAFF. The whole variable domain, filled in from reference TRBV28 and TRBJ1-1, reads DVKVTQSSRYLVKRTGEKVFLECVQDMDHENMFWYRQDPGLGLRLIYFSYDVKMKEKGDIPEGYSVSREKKERFSLILESASTNQTSMYLCASRGQVPMNTEAFFGQGTRLTVV.

This chain links TRBV20-1 with TRBJ1-5; D is undetermined. CDR1 and CDR2 (germline): DFQATT, SNEGSKA (reference sequence). V was pared by 3 bases and J by 9 bases, with 15 bases between. The length of the CDR3 is 13 residues. In DNA form, the CDR3 reads TGCAGTGCTAGTCTCGGGGTCCAAACGCCCCAGCATTTT. Amino acid sequence: CSASLGVQTPQHF.

The chain is built from TRBV10-3 and TRBJ2-5; a possible D gene is TRBD2 (5 bases). The V and J ends lost 4 bases and 1 base respectively, with 13 bases between them. CDR3 size: 15 residues. The germline gives CDR1 ENHRY, CDR2 SYGVKD. CDR3 sequence: CAISGEGVLQETQYF. The DNA for the CDR3 is TGTGCCATCAGTGGAGAGGGAGTGCTCCAAGAGACCCAGTACTTC.

The rearrangement joins TRBV29-1 to TRBJ2-2; perhaps TRBD2 as D (5 bases). CDR1 and CDR2 from the germline V gene are SQVTM and ANQGSEA. The V and J ends lost 6 bases and 8 bases respectively, with 16 bases between them. This CDR3 has 13 residues. The CDR3 region has the DNA TGCAGCGTCCAAAAGGGTGGAGGAGGGGAGCTGTTTTTT. This codes for CSVQKGGGGELFF.